The source of this TCR beta chain is a study of shared clonotypes between healthy human individuals (dated by TCRdb to 2020 to 2022). Describing the broader study: The cohort comprised two women and a few men aged 18 to 49 years. For each donor, CD4 naive and CD4 memory were each run on three plates, CD8 naive on two plates, and CD8 memory on one plate. The study deeply sequenced blood TCR repertoires of five healthy adults to estimate repertoire size and the extent of clonotype sharing between individuals. To increase sequencing depth and limit assay-specific biases, TCR repertoire library preparation and sequencing were carried out by different laboratories using diverse techniques. Between about 0.94 and 8.9 billion PBMCs per donor were obtained by leukapheresis.

Comments on this clone: Its binding antigen is unknown. No much larger clone exists at a distance of one base, and base qualities are not known.

Points the paper makes about the study in general: Naive subsets generally had larger estimated clonotype richness than memory subsets did. Roughly 5% of naive CD4, 3% to 4% of naive CD8, 2.3% of memory CD4, and 0.35% to 0.5% of memory CD8 clonotypes were shared across several donors. The small number of donors limited the genetic and exposure-history diversity represented. Sampling was restricted to blood, and TCR repertoires in tissues likely differ from the TCR repertoires found in blood. Pairwise subsampling indicated that sequencing depth was expected to affect the degree of clonotype sharing among donors. Clonotypes shared by all four sorted-subset donors showed higher generation probabilities than non-shared clonotypes. Incomplete sequencing was indicated by rarefaction of sorted-subset datasets, despite the large sequencing depth.

CD8 naive samples consisted of CD45RO-negative cells that were positively selected for CCR7, yielding a CD45RA+CCR7+ population without TemRA cells. Donors were healthy HIV-negative adults with no recently reported acute infections or vaccinations. All donors were Caucasian adults living in Nashville, Tennessee, USA. Blood was collected by leukapheresis, and PBMCs were isolated by Ficoll-Histopaque density gradient centrifugation and then cryopreserved in liquid nitrogen vapor phase. Purity and quantity of every magnetically sorted T cell population were checked by analytical flow cytometry. Each sorted fraction had its genomic DNA isolated and then quantified by UV absorbance on a Nanodrop 2000c. Using the deep immunoSEQ assay, TCR CDR3 regions were amplified from genomic DNA by multiplex PCR. For each cell subset, the extracted genomic DNA was distributed evenly across all wells of several immunoSEQ 96-well plates, and each plate served as one replicate. Each replicate PCR for sorted subsets received around 200 ng genomic DNA, equal to about 30,000 T cell genomes. Purified libraries were quantified with a Qubit 3.0 fluorometer, sized on a Bioanalyzer 2100, and re-quantified with the KAPA Library Quantification kit. Every immunoSEQ 96-well plate was sequenced on a dedicated single-read 150-cycle Illumina NextSeq 550 flow cell. The source study handled its data this way. Because only junctional sequences without quality scores were contained in the immunoSEQ output, filtering matching that applied to full-length reads could not be performed. Sequences were annotated with PyIR, a Python wrapper for IgBLAST v1.9, using IMGT germline references to assign V/J genes and CDR3. Any read was removed if the V/J assignment was weak (E-value above 1e-6), the CDR3 was missing, or the read contained stop codons, out-of-frame junctions, or ambiguous translated residues. V3J clonotypes were defined as sequences sharing the same inferred V gene, J gene, and CDR3 amino acid sequence. The percentage overlap between two repertoires was calculated by dividing the number of shared unique clonotypes by the size of the smaller repertoire. Three approaches were used to assess repertoire richness: RTK rarefaction, the Chao1 estimator, and Recon v2.1 estimates of unobserved clonotypes. Generation probabilities for all TCRbeta clonotypes obtained by the gDNA method from several donors were computed using OLGA. The table was pulled from immuneACCESS by TCRdb, which kept in-frame rearrangements only. Such tables lose some clones; where checked, under half of the loss comes from unresolved V genes, and the rest has no known cause. The D gene and trimming were derived from the DNA, and the V and J assignments and clone size from that table. This sample comprises about 700,000 clones, approximately 90% of them detected only once. The biggest ten clones account for approximately 25% of the sample.

Its CDR3 holds 19 amino acids, cysteine through phenylalanine. Only the CDR3 DNA stays, 57 bases, in frame from base 1. At the junction V is shortened by 3 bases and J by 0 bases, with 21 bases in between. In the germline V gene (reference sequence), CDR1 corresponds to SEHNR and CDR2 to FQNEAQ. The sequence links TRBV7-9 to TRBJ2-1; the D segment is perhaps TRBD1 or TRBD2, each sharing 6 matched bases. This clonotype originated in a man younger than 40 in good health. The material sequenced was naive CD8+ T cells sorted from blood. Explained via the paper, the cell subset or site label denotes: CD45RA+CCR7+. The CDR3 here reads CASSFPTGGRSFSYNEQFF. The DNA is TGTGCCAGCAGCTTCCCTACCGGGGGCCGGAGTTTCTCCTACAATGAGCAGTTCTTC.